These T cell receptor beta chains were read from a single sample in a study of response to subunit inactivated influenza vaccine. From the RT-PCR reads, TCRdb called clonotypes with MiXCR, one entry per CDR3 protein. The data hold fewer than 650,000 distinct CDR3 sequences, with approximately 13% observed a single time. Sequences were derived from PBMCs from blood, sampled 40 to 50 days after vaccination. Source of these receptors: a man aged 50 or older who received an inactivated influenza vaccine. The CDR3 runs from the conserved cysteine through the conserved F or W. D genes are given only for firm matches. Some rows mark clone size as missing; the rest say once, few, many or name a class of expanded clone.

TRBJ2-7 TRBV28 TRBD1 few CASSLLQGMYEQYF TGTGCCAGCAGTCTATTACAGGGGATGTACGAGCAGTACTTC
TRBJ2-5 TRBV7-2 . . CASSQFRGETQYF TGTGCCAGCAGCCAATTCCGAGGGGAGACCCAGTACTTC
TRBJ2-1 TRBV5-5 . once CASSFARTNYNEQFF TGTGCCAGCAGCTTTGCCCGAACAAACTACAATGAGCAGTTCTTC
TRBJ1-5 TRBV21-1 . . CASSKAGWRPRNQPQHF TGTGCCAGCAGCAAAGCGGGATGGCGCCCGCGGAATCAGCCCCAGCATTTT
TRBJ1-2 TRBV5-1 . . CASSVTATNYGYTF TGCGCCAGCAGCGTGACAGCCACCAACTATGGCTACACCTTC
TRBJ2-1 TRBV4-1 TRBD2 many CASSLLAANEQFF TGCGCCAGCAGCCTTCTAGCGGCAAATGAGCAGTTCTTC
TRBJ2-7 TRBV6-2/TRBV6-3 . . CASRLTSEQYF TGTGCCAGCAGGCTTACTAGTGAGCAGTACTTC
TRBJ1-1 TRBV15 . few CATSTGYGRAFF TGTGCCACCAGCACAGGATATGGGAGAGCTTTCTTT
TRBJ1-1 TRBV20-1 . many CSARGVLNTEAFF TGCAGTGCTCGCGGGGTACTGAACACTGAAGCTTTCTTT
TRBJ1-1 TRBV7-9 . few CASSQEWLDPGATEAFF TGTGCCAGCAGCCAGGAGTGGCTGGACCCCGGGGCCACTGAAGCTTTCTTT
TRBJ2-5 TRBV28 . . CASSPPGPILQETQYF TGTGCCAGCAGCCCCCCGGGACCGATCCTTCAAGAGACCCAGTACTTC
TRBJ2-7 TRBV18 . . CASSPDPLSYEQYF TGTGCCAGCTCACCCGACCCACTCTCCTACGAGCAGTACTTC
TRBJ2-7 TRBV13 TRBD1 few CASSQKTGIWDYEQYF TGTGCCAGCAGCCAGAAGACAGGGATCTGGGACTACGAGCAGTACTTC
TRBJ2-3 TRBV20-1 TRBD1 few CSARTTGDRHHTQYF TGCAGTGCTAGAACGACAGGGGACCGCCATCATACGCAGTATTTT
TRBJ2-1 TRBV6-4 . many CASSEGGEEYNEQFF TGTGCCAGCAGTGAGGGGGGCGAGGAGTACAATGAGCAGTTCTTC
TRBJ2-2 TRBV3-1 TRBD1 few CASSQLRDRGPGELFF TGTGCCAGCAGCCAACTCCGGGACAGGGGGCCCGGGGAGCTGTTTTTT
TRBJ2-7 TRBV27 TRBD2 . CASSLSLAGATEQYF TGTGCCAGCAGTTTATCCTTAGCGGGAGCTACGGAGCAGTACTTC